Included here is one TCR beta chain sequence, with context. Sample time point: pretreatment peripheral blood. The data were produced by immunoSEQ multiplex PCR, yet TCRdb's version contains in-frame clones alone and is incomplete. The sample shows tens of thousands of clones, roughly 89% of them seen only once. The CDR3 contains 14 residues. Trimming took 8 bases from V and 10 from J, leaving 20 bases between them. CDR1 is MDHEN and CDR2 is SYDVKM in the germline V gene. This specimen comes from a study of PD-L1 blockade in urothelial cancer. Study-wide context: The analyses of blood took place 3 weeks (second dose) and 6 weeks after treatment start.

V usage is TRBV28 and J usage is TRBJ1-4; no firm D call. The receptor was isolated from a woman aged 65 to 85 with urothelial cancer. Sequencing used PBMCs, obtained around atezolizumab (anti-PD-L1) treatment. CDR3 amino acids: CASGQRASIGKLFF. CDR3 nucleotides: TGTGCCAGCGGTCAGAGGGCGTCAATTGGAAAACTGTTTTTT.